Below, 32 T cell receptor beta chains from the same sample are listed, as sequenced in a study of T cells in Graves' hyperthyroidism and ophthalmopathy. Researchers took RNA transcripts and amplified the TCR beta CDR3 regions from them. Initially, a first-round RT-PCR of the TCR CDR3 employed the HTBI primer set. A single record per CDR3 protein comes from TCRdb applying MiXCR to the multiplex PCR reads. The sample consists of roughly 650,000 distinct CDR3 sequences, more than 15% of them appearing once. The sample taken for sequencing was blood. All receptors come from a woman aged 40 to 50 with Graves' ophthalmopathy.

As concerns this clonotype: At one end the junction does not follow the germline gene, possibly because of a read error. This rearrangement joins TRBV10-3 to TRBJ1-5; no reliable D call. The CDR3 sequence is 11 residues long. The V gene's germline CDR1 is ENHRY and CDR2 SYGVKD. CDR3 sequence reads: CASSDPGPQHF. For the CDR3, the DNA is TGTGCCAGCAGTGACCCGGGCCCCCAGCATTTT.

The chain joins TRBV3-1 to TRBJ2-3; D not resolved. CDR1 is LGHDT, CDR2 YNNKEL, per germline (reference sequence). The CDR3 is 14 amino acids. Trimming shortened V by 4 bases and J by 6 bases, and 14 bases separated the two germline ends. The CDR3 coding sequence is TGTGCCAGCAGCCCTAGTCGCCTTCATGATACGCAGTATTTT. It specifies CASSPSRLHDTQYF.

This clonotype occurred a few times. The chain joins TRBV10-3 to TRBJ1-1; D not resolved. Trimming took 2 bases from V and 4 from J, leaving 8 bases between them. The CDR3 sequence is 13 residues long. The V gene's germline CDR1 is ENHRY and CDR2 SYGVKD. This chain's CDR3 is CAISEGLSTEAFF. DNA for the CDR3: TGTGCCATCAGTGAGGGCCTCAGCACTGAAGCTTTCTTT.

This clonotype was observed many times. The chain uses TRBV2 and TRBJ2-5; D is unresolved. With 6 bases removed from V and 2 bases from J, the gap between germline ends came to 19 bases. The CDR3 is made up of 16 amino acids. The germline gives CDR1 SNHLY, CDR2 FYNNEI. For the CDR3, the DNA is TGTGCCAGCAGCGATGGGCGAGGCGTGCCTCAAGAGACCCAGTACTTC. Its translation is CASSDGRGVPQETQYF.

The gene calls are TRBV2 and TRBJ2-5, with 11 positions matching TRBD2. This CDR3 is built from 15 residues. Germline CDR1 reads SNHLY; CDR2 reads FYNNEI. Trimming removed 6 bases from V and 5 bases from J; junction bases left unmatched: 8. This chain's CDR3 is CASRETSGTDETQYF. The CDR3 DNA is TGTGCCAGCAGGGAGACTAGCGGGACGGATGAGACCCAGTACTTC.

This clonotype was found many times. The rearrangement links TRBV27 to TRBJ2-1; TRBD2 matches at 13 bases. The germline V gene has CDR1 MNHEY and CDR2 SMNVEV (reference sequence). CDR3 length equals 19 residues. With 3 bases clipped from V and 4 bases from J, the junction kept 12 bases outside the gene matches. DNA for the CDR3: TGTGCCAGCAGTTTTCTACCGCCCCGACTAGCGGGAGGATACAATGAGCAGTTCTTC. This encodes CASSFLPPRLAGGYNEQFF.

At least ten counts were recorded for this clonotype. The chain couples TRBV6-2 or TRBV6-3 to TRBJ2-3; 8 nucleotides match TRBD1. The germline V gene has CDR1 MNHEY and CDR2 SVGEGT. J was trimmed by 5 bases and V by 6 bases; bases with no gene match: 4. This CDR3 has 13 amino acids. The CDR3 is CASRGTGRDTQYF. The CDR3 DNA sequence: TGTGCCAGCAGGGGGACAGGCAGAGATACGCAGTATTTT.

The genes are TRBV19 and TRBJ2-3; TRBD2 matches 7 bases. Germline trimming cut 3 bases from V and 2 bases from J; bases unmatched to any gene: 2. The CDR3 covers 14 residues. CDR1 and CDR2 from the germline V gene are LNHDA and SQIVND (reference sequence). CDR3 coding DNA: TGTGCCAGTAGTATTGGGACTAACACAGATACGCAGTATTTT. It specifies CASSIGTNTDTQYF. The full variable domain, rest sourced from reference TRBV19 and TRBJ2-3, is DGGITQSPKYLFRKEGQNVTLSCEQNLNHDAMYWYRQDPGQGLRLIYYSQIVNDFQKGDIAEGYSVSREKKESFPLTVTSAQKNPTAFYLCASSIGTNTDTQYFGPGTRLTVL.

The chain couples TRBV3-1 to TRBJ2-7; 8 bases fit TRBD1. CDR3 length: 13 residues. CDR1 is LGHDT, CDR2 YNNKEL, per germline (reference sequence). The trim removed 5 bases at V and 7 bases at J, leaving 7 bases unmatched. The CDR3 nucleotides read TGTGCCAGCAGCGACAGGGGAAGCCGGGAGCAGTACTTC. It specifies CASSDRGSREQYF.

The chain recombines TRBV20-1 with TRBJ2-2; 7 nucleotides line up with TRBD2. This CDR3 is 17 amino acids long. Germline V lookup: CDR1 DFQATT, CDR2 SNEGSKA (reference sequence). V was pared by 1 base and J by 0 bases, with 8 bases of the junction left unmatched. Written as DNA, the CDR3 is TGCAGTGCTAGAGGGCATAGCGGGCAACCGAACACCGGGGAGCTGTTTTTT. It encodes CSARGHSGQPNTGELFF.

In its sample, this clonotype was seen many times. The chain joins TRBV6-1 to TRBJ1-4; TRBD1 matches at 7 bases. Germline V gives CDR1 MNHNS, CDR2 SASEGT. This CDR3 is 15 amino acids long. Trimming cost V 7 bases and J 6 bases; bases outside gene matches: 11. CDR3 amino acids: CASTATGTAHEKLFF. The CDR3 DNA reads as TGTGCCAGCACCGCAACCGGGACAGCCCATGAAAAACTGTTTTTT.

This clonotype was seen repeatedly, ten times or more. The chain uses TRBV2 and TRBJ2-5, with D perhaps TRBD1 (5 bases). Germline lookup yields CDR1 SNHLY and CDR2 FYNNEI. The CDR3 consists of 14 residues. With 1 base removed from V and 4 bases from J, the gap between germline ends came to 10 bases. CDR3 in DNA: TGTGCCAGCAGTGAAGGTAGCCAGGGAGAGACCCAGTACTTC. The encoded protein is CASSEGSQGETQYF. The complete variable domain, with remaining parts taken from reference TRBV2 and TRBJ2-5, reads EPEVTQTPSHQVTQMGQEVILRCVPISNHLYFYWYRQILGQKVEFLVSFYNNEISEKSEIFDDQFSVERPDGSNFTLKIRSTKLEDSAMYFCASSEGSQGETQYFGPGTRLLVL.

Notes on this clonotype: The junction does not match germline at one end; this may be a read error. The chain uses TRBV18 and TRBJ1-2; no reliable D call. The CDR3 totals 13 residues. CDR1 and CDR2 (germline): KGHSH, LQKENI. The DNA of the CDR3 is TGTGTCAGCTCAAGGCAGGCGGACTATGGCTACACCTTC. It translates to CVSSRQADYGYTF.

This clonotype was recorded a few times. The chain joins TRBV4-2 to TRBJ1-6; 7 bases map to TRBD1. This CDR3 is built from 14 residues. CDR1 LGHNA and CDR2 YNFKEQ come from the germline V gene. V dropped 4 bases and J dropped 11; count of bases not matched to a gene: 8. The CDR3, as DNA: TGTGCCAGCAGCCTCACAGGGGAGGATGCACCCCTCCACTTT. As protein: CASSLTGEDAPLHF.

The chain links TRBV4-1 to TRBJ2-3, with 10 bases aligning to TRBD2. V lost 2 bases and J lost 4; bases outside the gene matches: 3. Per the germline V gene, CDR1 is MGHRA and CDR2 is YSYEKL. The length of the CDR3 is 15 residues. The CDR3 spells CASSQSGLAADTQYF. The CDR3 bases are TGCGCCAGCAGCCAATCTGGACTAGCGGCAGATACGCAGTATTTT.

J is TRBJ2-2 and V is TRBV9; D is possibly TRBD1 (5 bases). Germline lookup yields CDR1 SGDLS and CDR2 YYNGEE. The length of the CDR3 is 14 residues. With 0 bases removed from V and 6 bases from J, the gap between germline ends came to 9 bases. Here the CDR3 reads CASSVGRVPGELFF. The CDR3 region has the DNA TGTGCCAGCAGCGTAGGCAGGGTCCCCGGGGAGCTGTTTTTT.

The V gene is TRBV11-2, the J gene TRBJ1-6, with D unclear. The CDR3 contains 16 residues. From germline, CDR1 is SGHAT and CDR2 FQNNGV. Deletions cut 2 bases from V and 10 bases from J, with 18 bases between. The CDR3 loop is CASSLMRAGITSPLHF. In DNA form, the CDR3 reads TGTGCCAGCAGCTTAATGCGGGCGGGGATTACCTCACCCCTCCACTTT.

This clonotype was counted a few times. The V gene is TRBV19, the J gene TRBJ2-1; 11 positions match TRBD2. V gave up 6 bases and J gave up 5 bases; unmatched junction bases: 6. This CDR3 has 15 amino acids. CDR1 is LNHDA, CDR2 SQIVND, per germline (reference sequence). CDR3 bases: TGTGCCAGTAGCAGGGTGACTAGCGGGGACAATGAGCAGTTCTTC. Residues: CASSRVTSGDNEQFF.

The chain combines TRBV29-1 with TRBJ1-1; D unclear. This CDR3 comprises 11 residues. Trimming left V 8 bases short and J 4 bases short, with 11 bases between. Germline CDR1 reads SQVTM; CDR2 reads ANQGSEA. The CDR3 DNA sequence: TGCAGCTTTGTCAGAGGCACTGAAGCTTTCTTT. It encodes CSFVRGTEAFF.

This clonotype was observed once. This may be a read error, as it is one base from a much larger clone. This chain uses TRBV6-1 with TRBJ2-7; 7 nucleotides agree with TRBD1. Germline-derived CDR1 and CDR2 are MNHNS and SASEGT. The CDR3 has 15 residues. The CDR3 region has the DNA TGTGCCCGCAGAACCTCCCGAGGGGGCATAGACGAGCAGTACTTC. It is translated as CARRTSRGGIDEQYF.

There are many counts of this clonotype. The V and J genes are TRBV3-1 and TRBJ2-1; D ambiguous. Deletions cut 0 bases from V and 4 bases from J, with 13 bases between. Germline values: CDR1 LGHDT, CDR2 YNNKEL (reference sequence). The CDR3 has 16 amino acids. The CDR3 loop reads CASSQDWAEEYNEQFF. The CDR3 bases are TGTGCCAGCAGCCAAGATTGGGCAGAGGAATACAATGAGCAGTTCTTC.

The chain has TRBV3-1 and TRBJ2-6; D gene unclear. The CDR3 length is 15 residues. Germline V gene data show CDR1 as LGHDT and CDR2 as YNNKEL (reference sequence). The V gene lost 1 base and the J gene lost 4 bases, with 8 bases spanning the gap. As DNA, the CDR3 is TGTGCCAGCAGCCAAGGGACCTCAGGGGCCAACGTCCTGACTTTC. It is translated as CASSQGTSGANVLTF.

This chain connects TRBV12-3 or TRBV12-4 to TRBJ1-2; 10 positions agree with TRBD1. The CDR3 totals 16 residues. The V and J ends lost 6 bases and 2 bases, in that order; junction bases with no gene match: 9. The chain's CDR3 is CASRTWTGGPNYGYTF. DNA for the CDR3: TGTGCCAGCAGGACCTGGACAGGGGGGCCGAACTATGGCTACACCTTC.

This chain uses TRBV9 with TRBJ2-1; a weak D match, TRBD2 (6 bases). CDR1 is SGDLS and CDR2 is YYNGEE in the germline V gene. V lost 1 base and J lost 6, with 11 bases in between. The CDR3 runs to 14 residues. The CDR3, as DNA: TGTGCCAGCAGCGTATCGGGAGAACCCAATGAGCAGTTCTTC. Translation: CASSVSGEPNEQFF.

This clonotype was recorded at least ten times. CDR3 region: CASSDRQGNIYNEQFF. CDR3 nucleotide sequence: TGTGCCAGCAGTGACCGGCAGGGGAATATCTACAATGAGCAGTTCTTC. The gene calls are TRBV2 and TRBJ2-1; a possible D gene is TRBD1 (6 bases). V lost 3 bases and J 3 bases, leaving 15 bases between the germline ends. The CDR3 covers 16 residues. Germline loops: CDR1 SNHLY, CDR2 FYNNEI.

This clonotype was seen at least ten times. The chain uses TRBV12-3 or TRBV12-4 and TRBJ1-3; 12 bases align to TRBD1. The CDR3 runs to 19 residues. The junction had 14 bases not matched to a gene; V was cut back by 5 bases and J by 3 bases. The CDR3 bases are TGTGCCAGCAGTCTCAGTCCTGGGACAGGGGGCGAAATTGGAAACACCATATATTTT. Translation gives CASSLSPGTGGEIGNTIYF.

This clonotype was recorded at least ten times. The gene calls are TRBV4-1 and TRBJ1-4, with D possibly TRBD1 on 6 matching bases. The germline gives CDR1 MGHRA, CDR2 YSYEKL. V dropped 0 bases and J dropped 3 bases, with 8 bases sitting between them. The CDR3 length is 15 residues. CDR3: CASSQERGANEKLFF. CDR3 sequence (DNA): TGCGCCAGCAGCCAAGAGAGGGGGGCTAATGAAAAACTGTTTTTT.

This clonotype showed up just a few times. The CDR3 DNA follows: TGTGCCAGCAGCCAAGTTTATCTAGGAGCAGGGAGGGGTACTGAAGCTTTCTTT. It is translated as CASSQVYLGAGRGTEAFF. V gene TRBV3-1 combines with J gene TRBJ1-1, with D possibly matching TRBD1 (5 bases). Trimming removed 1 base at V and 5 bases at J, with 23 bases between. The CDR3 totals 18 residues. The germline gives CDR1 LGHDT, CDR2 YNNKEL (reference sequence).

This clonotype was observed many times. CDR3 DNA sequence: TGTGCCAGCAGTTACAGGTTTAGCTCCTACGAGCAGTACTTC. Translating it yields CASSYRFSSYEQYF. This chain joins TRBV2 and TRBJ2-7, with TRBD1 as a possible D gene (5 bases). V lost 5 bases and J lost 0, with 11 bases in between. In germline, CDR1 is SNHLY, CDR2 FYNNEI. This CDR3 has 14 amino acids.

This clonotype was recorded only once. V and J are TRBV5-1 and TRBJ2-3; TRBD2 matches 10 bases. V was pared by 4 bases and J by 5 bases, with 7 bases of the junction left unmatched. The CDR3 length is 15 residues. CDR1 and CDR2 from the germline V gene are SGHRS and YFSETQ. As DNA, the CDR3 is TGCGCCAGCAGCAACCTAGCGGGGGTTGAAGATACGCAGTATTTT. Residues: CASSNLAGVEDTQYF. The variable domain in full, with the rest retrieved from reference TRBV5-1 and TRBJ2-3, is KAGVTQTPRYLIKTRGQQVTLSCSPISGHRSVSWYQQTPGQGLQFLFEYFSETQRNKGNFPGRFSGRQFSNSRSEMNVSTLELGDSALYLCASSNLAGVEDTQYFGPGTRLTVL.

The table lists this clonotype with many counts. This chain connects TRBV11-2 to TRBJ2-3, with 7 bases that match TRBD2. The ends lost 2 bases at V and 5 bases at J; junction bases unmatched: 16. CDR3 length: 18 amino acids. Germline CDR1 is SGHAT and CDR2 is FQNNGV. CDR3 sequence: CASSLTPGRRLAGDTQYF. Here the CDR3 DNA reads TGTGCCAGCAGCTTAACACCAGGGAGGAGACTAGCTGGAGATACGCAGTATTTT.

This clonotype was detected many times. The chain recombines TRBV11-1 with TRBJ1-1; D remains unclear. Germline lookup yields CDR1 SGHAT and CDR2 FQDESV (reference sequence). The CDR3 runs to 13 residues. Trimming left V 5 bases short and J 0 bases short, with 7 bases between. Here the CDR3 DNA reads TGTGCCAGCAGCCGGGAAATGAACACTGAAGCTTTCTTT. Amino acid sequence: CASSREMNTEAFF.